This TCR beta chain was identified during a study of molecular identifiers for immune sequencing clone quantification. The V end was cut by 3 bases, the J end by 2 bases, with 11 bases between. CDR3 length equals 15 residues. The V gene's germline CDR1 is LNHDA and CDR2 SQIVND (reference sequence). TCRdb ran MiXCR on the PCR reads and lists one entry per CDR3 protein. The top ten hold 1.5% to 1.7% of the sample, which has around 70,000 distinct CDR3 sequences, under 20% seen once. This clonotype was detected only a few times. The sequence was obtained from a human donor in good health. Some libraries in this study had Jurkat cell RNA spiked in. J is TRBJ2-4 and V is TRBV19; D is perhaps TRBD2 (5 bases). The sample taken for sequencing was naive CD8+ T cells from blood, with Jurkat cell RNA spiked in. Subset in this sample: FACS-sorted CD8+CD4-CCR7+CD45RA+ naive T cells. CDR3 protein: CASSIPRETKNIQYF. DNA of the CDR3: TGTGCCAGTAGTATCCCAAGGGAGACCAAAAACATTCAGTACTTC.